Given below is one T cell receptor (beta chain) in context. Its matching antigen is unknown. The J segment lost 8 bases and the V segment lost 9 bases, leaving 8 bases of the junction unmatched. The germline V gene has CDR1 MNHEY and CDR2 SVGAGI. This CDR3 comprises 14 residues. The data are from a study of T cell responses to AZD1222 COVID-19 vaccine. The protocol was immunoSEQ multiplex PCR, while the TCRdb copy is restricted to in-frame clones and leaves out a portion. The table lists 95,000 to 150,000 clones, 90% to 95% of them singletons. Study outcomes and limitations: Repertoire collection took place solely once the T cell response had peaked. Clonal diversity was possibly underestimated, and the donors were mostly white British, with more females. Only five or six individuals given AZD1222 were seropositive at baseline.

The sequencing here drew on peripheral blood, taken 28 days after the second AZD1222 dose. The clonotype was recovered from an adult who received the AZD1222 COVID-19 vaccine. The gene calls are TRBV6-5 and TRBJ2-2; TRBD2 aligns across 11 bases. The CDR3 DNA reads as TGTGCCAGTAGCGGGGGGGCCTTAGGAGGGGAGCTGTTTTTT. Protein sequence: CASSGGALGGELFF.